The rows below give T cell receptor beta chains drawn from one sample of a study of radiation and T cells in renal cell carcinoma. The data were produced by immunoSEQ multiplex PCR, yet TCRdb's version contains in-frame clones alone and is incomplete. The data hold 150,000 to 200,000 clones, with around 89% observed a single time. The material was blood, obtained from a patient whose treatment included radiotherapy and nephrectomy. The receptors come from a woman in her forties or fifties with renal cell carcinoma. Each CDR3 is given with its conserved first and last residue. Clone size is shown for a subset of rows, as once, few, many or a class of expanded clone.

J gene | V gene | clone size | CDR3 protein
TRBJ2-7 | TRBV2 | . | CASSFSTGLRKQYF
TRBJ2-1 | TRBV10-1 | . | CASSEDGGVYNEQFF
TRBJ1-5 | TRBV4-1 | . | CASSPKVSGQPQHF
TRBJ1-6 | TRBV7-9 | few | CASSSTGKMNSPLHF
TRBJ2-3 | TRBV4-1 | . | CASSQKILGVRGTGTDTQYF
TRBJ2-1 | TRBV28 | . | CASTPPGGGNEQFF
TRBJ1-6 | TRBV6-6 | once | CASSYADRGDSPLHF
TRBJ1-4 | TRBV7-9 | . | CASSLNFRGGTNEKLFF
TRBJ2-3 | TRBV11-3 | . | CASSLGGGREDTQYF
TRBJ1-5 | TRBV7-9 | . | CASSSQANQPQHF
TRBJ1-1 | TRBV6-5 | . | CASSQNTGISEAFF
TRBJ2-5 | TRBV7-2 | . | CASSPPGLAGDPRETQYF
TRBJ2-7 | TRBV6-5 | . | CASSYLRGYEQYF
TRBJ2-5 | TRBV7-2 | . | CASSQNRLTSGGAETQYF
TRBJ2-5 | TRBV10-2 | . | CASSESGPLETQYF
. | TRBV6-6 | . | CASSDLGYEQYF
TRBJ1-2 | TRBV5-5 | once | CASSRLQGNYGYTF
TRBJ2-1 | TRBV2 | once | CASSVLALYNEQFF
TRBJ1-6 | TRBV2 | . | CASRGQGDSPLHF
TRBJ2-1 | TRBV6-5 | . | CASSYQGIANEQFF
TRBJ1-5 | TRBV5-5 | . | CASSSGQGNQPQHF
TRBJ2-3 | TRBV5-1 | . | CASSNRQGMTDTQYF
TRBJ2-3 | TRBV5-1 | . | CASSRHRTGSADTQYF
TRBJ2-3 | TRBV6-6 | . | CASSPRVDTQYF
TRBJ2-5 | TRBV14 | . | CASSLRSPTSALQETQYF
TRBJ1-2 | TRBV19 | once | CASSPDRGRGYTF
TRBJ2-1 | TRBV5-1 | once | CASSLGEGLAVLSYNEQFF
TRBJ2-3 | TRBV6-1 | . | CASRTGANADTQYF
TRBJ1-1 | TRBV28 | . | CASSRIPGREAFF
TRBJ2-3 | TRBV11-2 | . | CASSLTSGGGLVDTQYF
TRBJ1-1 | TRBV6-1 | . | CATRRQANTEAFF
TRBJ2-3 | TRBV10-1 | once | CASSRGLDTWDTQYF
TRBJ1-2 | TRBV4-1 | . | CASSQVGYGYTF
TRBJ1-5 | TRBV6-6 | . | CASSADRNQPQHF
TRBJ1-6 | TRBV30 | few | CAWGRQGDSPLHF
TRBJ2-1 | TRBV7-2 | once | CASSQNYRSEQFF
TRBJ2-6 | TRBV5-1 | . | CASSLGQVPSSGANVLTF
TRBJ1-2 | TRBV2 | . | CASSFGTDVYGYTF
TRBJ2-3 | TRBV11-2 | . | CASSHNRGPDTQYF
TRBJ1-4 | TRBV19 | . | CASTTGTTNEKLFF
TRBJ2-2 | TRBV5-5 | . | CASSHLNTGELFF
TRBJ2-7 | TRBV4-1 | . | CASSQSGTDTYEQYF
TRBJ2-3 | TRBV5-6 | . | CASSWLRTDTQYF
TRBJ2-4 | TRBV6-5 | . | CASSYSQIIAKNIQYF
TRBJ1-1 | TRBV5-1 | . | CASSPPQGPGTEAFF
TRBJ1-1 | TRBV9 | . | CASSVVDRMNTEAFF
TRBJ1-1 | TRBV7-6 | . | CASSLEGSDTEAFF
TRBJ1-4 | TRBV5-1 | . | CASSPGQLNEKLFF
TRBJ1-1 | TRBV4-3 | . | CASSQEGRRNTEAFF
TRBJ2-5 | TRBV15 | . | CATSRGEDETQYF
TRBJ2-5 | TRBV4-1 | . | CASSQGLLETQYF
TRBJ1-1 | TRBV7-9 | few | CASSQTDLNTEAFF
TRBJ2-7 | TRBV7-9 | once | CASSSKDRVYEQYF
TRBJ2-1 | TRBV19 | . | CASTTIGGRNEQFF